This TCR beta chain was recorded in a study of cytomegalovirus exposure and HLA in healthy donors. Study observations and caveats: Sequence variants that were highly shared formed a cluster that was likely a sequencing artifact.

Primers for the PCR totalled 60 Vbeta and 13 Jbeta. The protocol was immunoSEQ multiplex PCR, while the TCRdb copy is restricted to in-frame clones and leaves out a portion. The data hold under 150,000 clones, with about 83% observed a single time. V lost 4 bases and J lost 3, with 15 bases in between. CDR3 length: 16 amino acids. Looked up from germline, CDR1 is SEHNR and CDR2 is FQNEAQ (reference sequence). This clone was counted only a few times. Its target is unknown. The TCR comes from a girl aged 2-10 years in good health and CMV-seronegative. The rearrangement joins TRBV7-9 to TRBJ2-2, with TRBD2 as a possible D gene (5 bases). Sequences were obtained from PBMCs. The CDR3 sequence is CASSSLVSGYTGELFF. The CDR3 region has the DNA TGTGCCAGCAGCTCACTCGTGTCGGGGTACACCGGGGAGCTGTTTTTT.